Listed here are 26 T cell receptor beta chains from one sample, sequenced in a study of cytomegalovirus exposure and HLA in healthy donors. PCR used 60 Vbeta primers and 13 Jbeta primers. Assay used: immunoSEQ multiplex PCR; TCRdb lists only in-frame clones, some missing. The data include 150,000 to 200,000 clones; the top ten clones carry approximately 6.5%. Sequenced: PBMCs. Source of these receptors: a man in his thirties or forties in good health and CMV-seronegative.

The V call is TRBV18, the J call TRBJ1-1; possible D gene TRBD1, 6 bases. The V end lost 4 bases, the J end lost 0 bases, and 9 bases lay between the germline ends. Germline V CDR1 and CDR2: KGHSH, LQKENI. This CDR3 has 14 amino acids. CDR3 bases: TGTGCCAGCTCACTGGCAGGGGTGAACACTGAAGCTTTCTTT. It translates to CASSLAGVNTEAFF.

The chain links TRBV7-9 to TRBJ2-7; TRBD1 aligns across 8 bases. This CDR3 is built from 16 residues. The germline CDR1 and CDR2 sequences are SEHNR and FQNEAQ (reference sequence). V lost 4 bases, J lost 0 bases, and 8 bases stayed unmatched. For the CDR3, the DNA is TGTGCCAGCAGCTCCGTACAGGGGGTCTTCTCCTACGAGCAGTACTTC. This encodes CASSSVQGVFSYEQYF. Supplemented by reference TRBV7-9 and TRBJ2-7, the full variable domain reads DTGVSQNPRHKITKRGQNVTFRCDPISEHNRLYWYRQTLGQGPEFLTYFQNEAQLEKSRLLSDRFSAERPKGSFSTLEIQRTEQGDSAMYLCASSSVQGVFSYEQYFGPGTRLTVT.

This rearrangement joins TRBV6-5 to TRBJ2-7; 8 bases are shared with TRBD1. Germline trimming cut 6 bases from V and 3 bases from J; bases unmatched to any gene: 10. The CDR3 covers 15 residues. CDR1 is MNHEY, CDR2 SVGAGI, per germline. The CDR3 is CASSQGQGYLYEQYF. The CDR3 DNA sequence: TGTGCCAGCAGCCAAGGACAGGGATACCTCTACGAGCAGTACTTC.

This rearrangement joins TRBV19 to TRBJ2-1; a weak D match, TRBD2 (6 bases). The ends were cut back, 3 bases at V and 6 bases at J, with 18 bases in the middle. This CDR3 is built from 16 residues. Germline CDR1 LNHDA, CDR2 SQIVND (reference sequence). The CDR3 DNA sequence: TGTGCCAGTAGTATTCAATTGGCTAGCGCTTCCAATGAGCAGTTCTTC. Protein: CASSIQLASASNEQFF.

The CDR3 DNA is TGCGCCAGCAGCCCCCTGGACAGGGTCCACGAGCAGTACTTC. Protein sequence: CASSPLDRVHEQYF. The chain uses TRBV5-1 and TRBJ2-5, with 8 bases that match TRBD1. TRBJ2-7 matches the DNA end more closely, so the J call is doubtful. The CDR3 runs to 14 residues. Germline V gene data show CDR1 as SGHRS and CDR2 as YFSETQ.

The chain uses TRBV7-8 and TRBJ2-2, with 7 bases lining up with TRBD2. Germline V gene data show CDR1 as SGHVS and CDR2 as FQNEAQ. Trimming cost V 2 bases and J 3 bases; bases outside gene matches: 3. The CDR3 has 15 residues. The CDR3, as DNA: TGTGCCAGCAGCTTATTGGGGGGGGACACCGGGGAGCTGTTTTTT. Translation: CASSLLGGDTGELFF.

This chain uses TRBV10-1 with TRBJ2-2, with D possibly matching TRBD2 (5 bases). V was cut by 6 bases and J by 4 bases, with 12 bases left in between. CDR1 and CDR2 (germline): WNHNN, SYGVQD (reference sequence). This CDR3 region has 14 residues. The CDR3 sequence: CASRDRDGTGELFF. For the CDR3, the DNA is TGCGCCAGCAGAGACCGGGATGGCACCGGGGAGCTGTTTTTT.

V is TRBV7-6 and J is TRBJ2-7; 8 bases map to TRBD1. This CDR3 spans 12 amino acids. V lost 4 bases to trimming and J lost 5 bases; unmatched junction nucleotides: 1. Germline V gene sequence: CDR1 SGHVS, CDR2 FNYEAQ. CDR3 sequence: CASSWTGNEQYF. In nucleotides, the CDR3 is TGTGCCAGCAGCTGGACAGGGAACGAGCAGTACTTC.

The chain carries TRBV11-2 and TRBJ2-5, with a possible D match to TRBD1 (5 bases). The CDR3 sequence is 13 residues long. The germline gives CDR1 SGHAT, CDR2 FQNNGV. V lost 5 bases, J lost 5 bases, and 12 bases lay in between. In DNA form, the CDR3 reads TGTGCCAGCAGCGGTCCACCAGGGGAGACCCAGTACTTC. It translates to CASSGPPGETQYF.

This chain connects TRBV2 to TRBJ1-3, with D hard to call. Looked up from germline, CDR1 is SNHLY and CDR2 is FYNNEI. CDR3 length: 14 amino acids. V was trimmed by 2 bases and J by 3 bases, leaving 8 bases between them. The chain's CDR3 is CASSEWAGGNTIYF. The CDR3 bases are TGTGCCAGCAGTGAATGGGCGGGTGGAAACACCATATATTTT.

The V gene is TRBV10-1, the J gene TRBJ2-3; no definite D call. The CDR3 spans 15 residues. Germline CDR1 and CDR2: WNHNN and SYGVQD (reference sequence). The V and J ends lost 2 bases and 1 base respectively, with 10 bases between them. This chain's CDR3 is CASSEMQRGTDTQYF. The CDR3 DNA is TGCGCCAGCAGTGAGATGCAACGGGGCACAGATACGCAGTATTTT.

Details on this clone: At one boundary the junction diverges from the germline segment, which might be a read error. This sample includes further DNA sequences coding for the same CDR3. CDR3 in amino acids: CASSSIGTGSYQPQHF. The CDR3 DNA reads as TGTGCCAGCTCATCAATCGGGACAGGTAGCTATCAGCCCCAGCATTTT. This chain connects TRBV18 to TRBJ1-5, with 8 nucleotides matching TRBD1. This CDR3 is built from 16 residues. Germline CDR1 is KGHSH and CDR2 is LQKENI. Supplemented by reference TRBV18 and TRBJ1-5, the full variable domain reads NAGVMQNPRHLVRRRGQEARLRCSPMKGHSHVYWYRQLPEEGLKFMVYLQKENIIDESGMPKERFSAEFPKEGPSILRIQQVVRGDSAAYFCASSSIGTGSYQPQHFGDGTRLSIL.

This chain uses TRBV5-6 with TRBJ2-7, with D possibly being TRBD1 (6 bases). V was pared by 3 bases and J by 4 bases, with 14 bases between. The CDR3 extends over 14 amino acids. Germline V CDR1 and CDR2: SGHDT, YYEEEE. Here the CDR3 DNA reads TGTGCCAGCAGCTCCACAGGGTTGGGGTACGAGCAGTACTTC. It codes for CASSSTGLGYEQYF.

J is TRBJ1-4 and V is TRBV2; D perhaps matches TRBD1 (5 bases). CDR3 size: 15 residues. Germline loops: CDR1 SNHLY, CDR2 FYNNEI. Trimming shortened V by 1 base and J by 3 bases, and 9 bases separated the two germline ends. The CDR3 sequence is CASSEGGYANEKLFF. As DNA, the CDR3 is TGTGCCAGCAGTGAAGGGGGCTACGCTAATGAAAAACTGTTTTTT.

The chain carries TRBV2 and TRBJ2-7, with 7 positions matching TRBD1. Trimming at V came to 10 bases and at J to 3 bases, leaving 15 bases not matched to a gene. Germline loops: CDR1 SNHLY, CDR2 FYNNEI. This CDR3 is built from 15 residues. CDR3 region: CAIPLQTGNFYEQYF. The CDR3 nucleotides read TGTGCCATCCCGCTCCAGACAGGGAATTTCTACGAGCAGTACTTC.

The DNA for the CDR3 is TGTGCCAGCAGCTGGAGGGCGGCTAATGAAAAACTGTTTTTT. It translates to CASSWRAANEKLFF. The V call is TRBV13, the J call TRBJ1-4; D gene ambiguous. CDR3 length: 14 amino acids. Germline V gene data show CDR1 as PRHDT and CDR2 as FYEKMQ (reference sequence). Trimming shortened V by 4 bases and J by 3 bases, and 9 bases separated the two germline ends.

The chain is built from TRBV6-6 and TRBJ2-7; the match to TRBD2 covers 11 bases. This CDR3 has 16 amino acids. From germline, CDR1 is MNHNY and CDR2 SVGAGI (reference sequence). Trimming cost V 6 bases and J 1 base; bases outside gene matches: 8. The CDR3 DNA follows: TGTGCCAGCAGACTTACGACTAGCGGGGCTTCCTACGAGCAGTACTTC. Translation gives CASRLTTSGASYEQYF.

Comments on this clone: At one end, the junction sequence differs from germline, possibly due to a read error. The rearrangement joins TRBV10-2 to TRBJ1-1, with D uncertain. In germline, CDR1 is WSHSY, CDR2 SAAADI. The CDR3 totals 11 residues. DNA of the CDR3: TGTGCCATCAGTGAGTCGAGGGAAGCTTTCTTT. It specifies CAISESREAFF.

The chain has TRBV6-6 and TRBJ2-3; 7 nucleotides align to TRBD1. The germline CDR1 and CDR2 sequences are MNHNY and SVGAGI (reference sequence). The CDR3 is made up of 14 amino acids. V dropped 6 bases and J dropped 5; count of bases not matched to a gene: 8. CDR3 DNA sequence: TGTGCCAGCAGGCAACAGGGGTGGGGAGATACGCAGTATTTT. Its translation is CASRQQGWGDTQYF.

The J gene is TRBJ2-5, the V gene TRBV6-5, with D unresolved. Trimming stripped 0 bases from V and 5 bases from J, with 10 bases between. Germline CDR1 and CDR2: MNHEY and SVGAGI. The CDR3 contains 14 residues. The DNA of the CDR3 is TGTGCCAGCAGTTACTCGACGGGTGGTGAGACCCAGTACTTC. It is translated as CASSYSTGGETQYF.

V gene TRBV27 combines with J gene TRBJ1-4; D call uncertain. CDR1 and CDR2 from the germline V gene are MNHEY and SMNVEV (reference sequence). V lost 3 bases and J lost 7, with 15 bases in between. The CDR3 is 15 amino acids. This CDR3 is CASSFPGAPGEKLFF. In DNA, the CDR3 is TGTGCCAGCAGTTTCCCGGGAGCCCCCGGTGAAAAACTGTTTTTT.

The chain recombines TRBV11-3 with TRBJ1-4, with D hard to call. V shed 5 bases and J shed 5 bases, with 15 bases lying between them. From germline, CDR1 is SGHNT and CDR2 YENEEA. The CDR3 extends over 15 amino acids. The CDR3 DNA sequence: TGTGCCAGCAGCACATGGGAGGGAGCGAATGAAAAACTGTTTTTT. Protein: CASSTWEGANEKLFF.

The gene calls are TRBV19 and TRBJ1-2; 8 nucleotides agree with TRBD1. This CDR3 region has 17 residues. V dropped 0 bases and J dropped 2; count of bases not matched to a gene: 8. CDR1 and CDR2 (germline): LNHDA, SQIVND (reference sequence). The CDR3 nucleotides are TGTGCCAGTAGTATAGAGGACAGGGATAGGTCAAACTATGGCTACACCTTC. This codes for CASSIEDRDRSNYGYTF.

This CDR3 reads CASSERSAGNQPQHF. The CDR3 DNA is TGTGCCAGCAGTGAAAGGTCGGCAGGGAATCAGCCCCAGCATTTT. The J gene is TRBJ1-5, the V gene TRBV2; perhaps TRBD1 as D (5 bases). The germline CDR1 and CDR2 sequences are SNHLY and FYNNEI. V lost 2 bases to trimming and J lost 4 bases, with 12 bases between them. The CDR3 spans 15 residues.

The chain joins TRBV27 to TRBJ1-5; TRBD1 agrees at 8 bases. Germline V gene sequence: CDR1 MNHEY, CDR2 SMNVEV (reference sequence). With 4 bases clipped from V and 6 bases from J, the junction kept 5 bases outside the gene matches. CDR3 size: 14 residues. In nucleotides, the CDR3 is TGTGCCAGCAGTTATCAGGGGGCCGGTCAGCCCCAGCATTTT. This encodes CASSYQGAGQPQHF.

The rearrangement links TRBV12-5 to TRBJ1-1; 9 bases map to TRBD1. V shed 0 bases and J 0 bases; nucleotides not matched to a gene: 5. Per the germline V gene, CDR1 is LGHNT and CDR2 is FRNRAP. CDR3 length: 17 amino acids. The CDR3 DNA is TGTGCTAGTGGTTTGGTACAGGGACAGGGAATGAACACTGAAGCTTTCTTT. As protein: CASGLVQGQGMNTEAFF.